Listed below are T cell receptor beta chains from one sample, sequenced in a study of lymphopenia after photon versus proton radiotherapy. Assay used: immunoSEQ multiplex PCR; TCRdb lists only in-frame clones, some missing. The sample shows some 45,000 clones, roughly four fifths of them seen only once. The material sequenced was peripheral blood, taken from a patient treated with proton-based radiotherapy. These receptors were collected from a woman aged 70-85 years with pancreatic cancer. The CDR3 runs from the conserved cysteine through the conserved F or W. The D gene is left open where the match is weak. Some rows have no size entry. The others give once, few or many, or a class for an expanded clone.

TRBV9	TRBJ1-4	TRBD1	few	CASSATGGGGEKLFF	TGTGCCAGCAGCGCCACAGGGGGAGGAGGGGAAAAACTGTTTTTT
TRBV5-4	TRBJ1-6	TRBD1	.	CASSPGQDLSLHF	TGTGCCAGCAGCCCCGGACAGGATTTGTCCCTCCACTTT
TRBV18	TRBJ2-7	TRBD2	.	CASSPTSGTYEQYF	TGTGCCAGCTCGCCGACTAGCGGTACCTACGAGCAGTACTTC
TRBV29-1	TRBJ1-2	.	few	CSVAGHPYGYTF	TGCAGCGTTGCGGGACACCCCTATGGCTACACCTTC
TRBV5-4	TRBJ2-7	.	.	CASSFFGVPPYEQYF	TGTGCCAGCAGCTTTTTTGGGGTTCCTCCCTACGAGCAGTACTTC
TRBV6-5	TRBJ1-2	TRBD1	few	CASSYPTRTGGYGYTF	TGTGCCAGCAGTTACCCCACCCGGACAGGGGGGTATGGCTACACCTTC
TRBV19	TRBJ1-1	.	.	CASSPHIRTEAFF	TGTGCCAGTAGTCCTCACATCCGGACTGAAGCTTTCTTT
TRBV11-2	TRBJ2-4	.	.	CASSTHEAKNIQYF	TGTGCCAGCAGCACCCATGAAGCCAAAAACATTCAGTACTTC
TRBV7-9	TRBJ2-4	TRBD1	.	CASSPTYGQGPKNIQYF	TGTGCCAGCAGCCCGACATACGGACAGGGCCCTAAAAACATTCAGTACTTC
TRBV28	TRBJ1-2	TRBD1	.	CASSADRALYGYTF	TGTGCCAGCAGTGCGGACAGGGCCCTCTATGGCTACACCTTC
TRBV11-3	TRBJ2-3	.	.	CASSPGTNLFSTDTQYF	TGTGCCAGCAGCCCAGGAACTAACCTTTTTTCCACAGATACGCAGTATTTT
TRBV2	TRBJ2-5	.	.	CASRTGVETQYF	TGTGCCAGCAGGACCGGGGTGGAGACCCAGTACTTC
TRBV7-9	TRBJ1-4	.	.	CASSLGGEEKLFF	TGTGCCAGCAGCTTGGGGGGAGAAGAAAAACTGTTTTTT
TRBV7-3	TRBJ2-1	TRBD1	.	CASSFDRANEQFF	TGTGCCAGCAGCTTCGACAGGGCGAATGAGCAGTTCTTC
TRBV18	TRBJ2-3	.	.	CASSDTVGGSSDTQYF	TGTGCCAGCTCCGACACTGTCGGAGGGAGCTCAGATACGCAGTATTTT
TRBV7-2	TRBJ1-6	.	once	CASSLEGDSPLHF	TGTGCCAGCAGCTTAGAAGGGGATTCACCCCTCCACTTT
TRBV25-1	TRBJ2-1	.	.	CASSKTYRDPQFF	TGTGCCAGCAGTAAAACATACCGGGACCCACAGTTCTTC
TRBV19	TRBJ2-6	TRBD1	.	CASTDRALLSGANVLTF	TGTGCCAGTACCGACAGGGCCTTATTATCTGGGGCCAACGTCCTGACTTTC
TRBV9	TRBJ2-7	TRBD1	.	CASSPSFRTGILWEQYF	TGTGCCAGCAGCCCGAGCTTCAGGACAGGGATTCTATGGGAGCAGTACTTC
TRBV7-9	TRBJ2-1	.	.	CASSQTDKRERPEGNEQFF	TGTGCCAGCAGCCAAACCGATAAACGCGAGCGACCTGAAGGAAATGAGCAGTTCTTC
TRBV7-8	TRBJ2-3	.	.	CASSSFTAGDYVPGLTDTQYF	TGTGCCAGCAGCTCCTTTACTGCAGGTGATTACGTACCCGGGCTCACAGATACGCAGTATTTT
TRBV7-8	TRBJ2-2	.	medium-sized	CASSSQSGSGELFF	TGTGCCAGCAGCTCTCAATCAGGGTCCGGGGAGCTGTTTTTT
TRBV6-1	TRBJ2-7	.	few	CASSQGGGIIYEQYF	TGTGCCAGCAGTCAAGGGGGGGGGATTATCTACGAGCAGTACTTC
TRBV18	TRBJ2-5	.	.	CASSPYQETQYF	TGTGCCAGCTCACCGTACCAAGAGACCCAGTACTTC
TRBV19	TRBJ2-3	.	.	CATRRGTDTQYF	TGTGCCACCCGGCGCGGTACAGATACGCAGTATTTT
TRBV5-1	TRBJ1-2	.	.	CASSLGVGAEGYTF	TGCGCCAGCAGCTTGGGCGTCGGGGCGGAAGGCTACACCTTC
TRBV4-1	TRBJ2-2	.	.	CASSQDPGANTGELFF	TGCGCCAGCAGCCAAGACCCGGGAGCGAACACCGGGGAGCTGTTTTTT
TRBV29-1	TRBJ2-5	.	.	CSVDSRFGEETQYF	TGCAGCGTTGACTCGCGGTTTGGGGAAGAGACCCAGTACTTC
TRBV9	TRBJ1-1	.	.	CASSVASNTEAFF	TGTGCCAGCAGCGTTGCTAGCAACACTGAAGCTTTCTTT
TRBV30	TRBJ2-7	.	.	CAWSPLREKYF	TGTGCCTGGAGCCCACTTAGGGAGAAGTACTTC
TRBV25-1	TRBJ2-5	.	.	CASISSGMGTQYF	TGTGCCAGCATCTCAAGTGGAATGGGGACCCAGTACTTC
TRBV6-1	TRBJ1-6	.	.	CASSEPTARQSNSPLHF	TGTGCCAGCAGTGAACCCACCGCTAGACAGAGTAATTCACCCCTCCACTTT
TRBV14	TRBJ2-5	.	.	CASSKRGHGQETQYF	TGTGCCAGCAGTAAAAGGGGACACGGACAAGAGACCCAGTACTTC
TRBV1	TRBJ2-2	.	few	CTSSKLAGESPKKTGELFF	TGCACCAGCAGCAAACTAGCGGGAGAGTCACCTAAGAAAACCGGGGAGCTGTTTTTT
TRBV9	TRBJ2-5	.	once	CASSVEAQLTQYF	TGTGCCAGCAGCGTAGAAGCCCAGCTAACCCAGTACTTC
TRBV13	TRBJ1-1	.	few	CASSQMGAVGTEAFF	TGTGCCAGCAGCCAGATGGGTGCAGTGGGCACTGAAGCTTTCTTT
TRBV11-3	TRBJ2-2	.	.	CASSPIRGTGELFF	TGTGCCAGCAGCCCCATACGGGGTACCGGGGAGCTGTTTTTT
TRBV30	TRBJ1-3	.	few	CAWELDAGNTIYF	TGTGCCTGGGAATTGGACGCGGGAAACACCATATATTTT
TRBV7-3	TRBJ2-1	.	.	CASSLKGPVSYNEQFF	TGTGCCAGCAGCTTAAAGGGTCCAGTCTCCTACAATGAGCAGTTCTTC
TRBV19	TRBJ1-1	.	.	CASSPRLNTEAFF	TGTGCCAGTAGTCCCCGCCTGAACACTGAAGCTTTCTTT
TRBV9	TRBJ1-1	.	.	CASQEHKGPLNTEAFF	TGTGCCAGTCAAGAGCATAAAGGCCCCTTGAACACTGAAGCTTTCTTT
TRBV28	TRBJ2-6	.	.	CASSPPGANVLTF	TGTGCCAGCAGTCCCCCTGGGGCCAACGTCCTGACTTTC
TRBV18	TRBJ1-1	.	.	CASSLLTVTEAFF	TGTGCCAGCTCCCTGCTGACAGTTACTGAAGCTTTCTTT
TRBV7-6	TRBJ2-7	TRBD2	.	CASSLAVWTSGSTNEQYF	TGTGCCAGCAGCTTAGCCGTATGGACTAGCGGGAGTACTAACGAGCAGTACTTC
TRBV5-1	TRBJ2-1	.	once	CASSLPGAAGDEQFF	TGCGCCAGCAGCTTGCCGGGAGCGGCCGGCGATGAGCAGTTCTTC
TRBV7-9	TRBJ1-3	TRBD1	.	CASRQGARGNTIYF	TGTGCCAGCAGGCAGGGGGCGCGTGGAAACACCATATATTTT
TRBV28	TRBJ1-2	.	.	CASSLQGFRGYTF	TGTGCCAGCAGTTTGCAGGGGTTTAGAGGCTACACCTTC
TRBV6-1	TRBJ2-1	.	.	CASSEIQSSYNEQFF	TGTGCCAGCAGTGAAATACAGAGCTCCTACAATGAGCAGTTCTTC
TRBV30	TRBJ1-1	.	.	CAWSSKRNTEAFF	TGTGCCTGGAGTTCAAAGAGGAACACTGAAGCTTTCTTT